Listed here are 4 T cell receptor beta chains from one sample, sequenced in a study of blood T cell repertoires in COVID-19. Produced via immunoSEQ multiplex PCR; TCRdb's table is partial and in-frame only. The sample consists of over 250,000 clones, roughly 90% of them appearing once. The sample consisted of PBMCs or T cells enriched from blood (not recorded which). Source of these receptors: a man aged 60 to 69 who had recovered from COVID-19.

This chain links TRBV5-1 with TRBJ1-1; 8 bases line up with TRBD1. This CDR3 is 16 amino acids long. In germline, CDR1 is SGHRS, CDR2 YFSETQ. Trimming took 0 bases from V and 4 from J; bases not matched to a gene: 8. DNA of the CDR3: TGCGCCAGCAGCTTGGGAGGGGTCGACAGGGGCACTGAAGCTTTCTTT. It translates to CASSLGGVDRGTEAFF.

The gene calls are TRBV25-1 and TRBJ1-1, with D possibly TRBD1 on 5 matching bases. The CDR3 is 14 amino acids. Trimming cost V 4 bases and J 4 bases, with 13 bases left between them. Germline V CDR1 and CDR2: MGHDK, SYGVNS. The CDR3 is CASSVGPWGTEAFF. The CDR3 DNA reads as TGTGCCAGCAGTGTGGGGCCCTGGGGCACTGAAGCTTTCTTT.

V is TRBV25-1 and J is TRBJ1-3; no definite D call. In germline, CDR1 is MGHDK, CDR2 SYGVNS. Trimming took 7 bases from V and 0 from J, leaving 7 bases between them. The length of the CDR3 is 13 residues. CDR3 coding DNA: TGTGCCAGCACAAGGAGCTCTGGAAACACCATATATTTT. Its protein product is CASTRSSGNTIYF.

The CDR3 protein is CASSPGANSPLHF. The CDR3 DNA reads as TGTGCCAGCAGCCCAGGGGCCAATTCACCCCTCCACTTT. The J gene is TRBJ1-6, the V gene TRBV7-9, with TRBD1 as a possible D gene (6 bases). CDR1 and CDR2 (germline): SEHNR, FQNEAQ (reference sequence). V lost 5 bases and J lost 7, with 9 bases in between. The CDR3 runs 13 residues.